The 3 T cell receptor beta chains presented below share a single source sample, sequenced in a study of OX40 agonist ivuxolimab in advanced cancers. Sequencing was performed with immunoSEQ multiplex PCR; in TCRdb, only in-frame clones are kept and a portion is missing. The sample holds some 77,000 clones, roughly nine tenths seen once. The input for sequencing was CD4+ or CD8+ T cells sorted from blood, taken in a trial of the OX40 agonist ivuxolimab. The receptor set was obtained from an adult with an advanced solid tumor such as melanoma, head and neck, liver or kidney cancer.

The chain links TRBV6-6 to TRBJ2-3, with D uncertain. This CDR3 has 15 amino acids. Trimming removed 5 bases at V and 1 base at J, with 13 bases between. The germline V gene has CDR1 MNHNY and CDR2 SVGAGI (reference sequence). Here the CDR3 reads CASSLDTIGTDTQYF. CDR3 in DNA: TGTGCCAGCAGTCTTGACACGATCGGCACAGATACGCAGTATTTT.

The V call is TRBV6-5, the J call TRBJ2-7; D uncertain. Trimming cost V 8 bases and J 2 bases, with 10 bases left between them. This CDR3 spans 12 amino acids. Germline V gives CDR1 MNHEY, CDR2 SVGAGI. The DNA for the CDR3 is TGTGCCAGCTCTGGGCAGACCTACGAGCAGTACTTC. The encoded protein is CASSGQTYEQYF.

V and J are TRBV25-1 and TRBJ1-1; 7 bases match TRBD1. V shed 3 bases and J 5 bases; nucleotides not matched to a gene: 9. The CDR3 loop spans 15 amino acids. Looked up from germline, CDR1 is MGHDK and CDR2 is SYGVNS. CDR3 in amino acids: CASSDGDSPWTEAFF. The CDR3 region has the DNA TGTGCCAGCAGTGATGGGGACAGTCCGTGGACTGAAGCTTTCTTT.